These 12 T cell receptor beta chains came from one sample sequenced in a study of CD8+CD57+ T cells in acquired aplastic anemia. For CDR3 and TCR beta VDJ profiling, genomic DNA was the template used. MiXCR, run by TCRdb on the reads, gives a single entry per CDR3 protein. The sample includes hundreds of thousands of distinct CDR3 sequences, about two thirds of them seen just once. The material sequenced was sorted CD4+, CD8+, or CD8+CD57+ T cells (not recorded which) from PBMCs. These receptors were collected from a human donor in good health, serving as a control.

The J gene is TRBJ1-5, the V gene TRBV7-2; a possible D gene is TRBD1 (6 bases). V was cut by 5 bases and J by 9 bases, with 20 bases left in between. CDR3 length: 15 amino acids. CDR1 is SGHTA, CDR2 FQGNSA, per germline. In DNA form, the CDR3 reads TGTGCCAGCAGCCGTCAAGACAGGTTAGGTGGGCCCCAGCATTTT. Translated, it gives CASSRQDRLGGPQHF. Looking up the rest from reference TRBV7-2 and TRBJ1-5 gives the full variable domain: GAGVSQSPSNKVTEKGKDVELRCDPISGHTALYWYRQSLGQGLEFLIYFQGNSAPDKSGLPSDRFSAERTGGSVSTLTIQRTQQEDSAVYLCASSRQDRLGGPQHFGDGTRLSIL.

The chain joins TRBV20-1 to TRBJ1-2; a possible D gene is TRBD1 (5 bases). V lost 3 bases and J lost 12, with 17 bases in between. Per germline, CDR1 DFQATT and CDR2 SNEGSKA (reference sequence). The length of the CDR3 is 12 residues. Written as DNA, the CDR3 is TGCAGTGCTAGCGTAGGGACTTACTATGACACCTTC. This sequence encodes CSASVGTYYDTF.

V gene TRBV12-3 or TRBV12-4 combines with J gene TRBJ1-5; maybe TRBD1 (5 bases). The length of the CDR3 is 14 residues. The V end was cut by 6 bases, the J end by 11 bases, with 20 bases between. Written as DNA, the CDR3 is TGTGCCAGCAGAACTAGCGGGGGGGGAGGGACCCAGCATTTT. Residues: CASRTSGGGGTQHF.

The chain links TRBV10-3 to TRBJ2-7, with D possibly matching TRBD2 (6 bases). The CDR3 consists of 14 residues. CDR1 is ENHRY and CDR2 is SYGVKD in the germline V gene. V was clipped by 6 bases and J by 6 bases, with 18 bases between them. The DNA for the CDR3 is TGTGCCATCAGCGAACCTATTACTAGCAGCGAGCAGTACTTC. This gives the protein CAISEPITSSEQYF.

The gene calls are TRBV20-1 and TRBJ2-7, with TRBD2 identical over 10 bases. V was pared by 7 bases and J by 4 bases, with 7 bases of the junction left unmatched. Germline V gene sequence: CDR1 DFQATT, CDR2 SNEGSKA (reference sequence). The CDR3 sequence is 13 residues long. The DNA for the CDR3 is TGCAGTGGGGCTAGCGGGGGTAGATACGAGCAGTACTTC. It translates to CSGASGGRYEQYF.

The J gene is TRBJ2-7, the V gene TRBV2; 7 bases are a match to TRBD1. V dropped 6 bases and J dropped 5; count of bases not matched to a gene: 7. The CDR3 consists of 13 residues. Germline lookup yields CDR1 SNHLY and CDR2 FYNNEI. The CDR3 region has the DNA TGTGCCAGCAGCGACAGGGTACTGGACGAGCAGTACTTC. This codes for CASSDRVLDEQYF.

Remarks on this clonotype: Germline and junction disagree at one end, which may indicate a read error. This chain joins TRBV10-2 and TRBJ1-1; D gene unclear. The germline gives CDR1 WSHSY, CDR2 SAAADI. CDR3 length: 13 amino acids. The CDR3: CASSKSPGTEAFF. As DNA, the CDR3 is TGTGCCAGTAGTAAGTCTCCGGGCACTGAAGCTTTCTTT.

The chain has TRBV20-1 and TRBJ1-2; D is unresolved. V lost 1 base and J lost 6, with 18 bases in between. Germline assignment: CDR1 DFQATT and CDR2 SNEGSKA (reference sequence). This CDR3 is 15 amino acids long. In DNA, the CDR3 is TGCAGTGCTAGAGGGCCTTCCCAAGAGAGCCATGGCTACACCTTC. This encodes CSARGPSQESHGYTF.

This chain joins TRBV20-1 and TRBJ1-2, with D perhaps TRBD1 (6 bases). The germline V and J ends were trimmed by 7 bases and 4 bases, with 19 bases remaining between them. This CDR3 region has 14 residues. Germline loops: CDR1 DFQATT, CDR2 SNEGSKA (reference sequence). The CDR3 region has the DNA TGCAGTGGTAGTCGACAGGTGAACACCTATGGCTACACCTTC. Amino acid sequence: CSGSRQVNTYGYTF.

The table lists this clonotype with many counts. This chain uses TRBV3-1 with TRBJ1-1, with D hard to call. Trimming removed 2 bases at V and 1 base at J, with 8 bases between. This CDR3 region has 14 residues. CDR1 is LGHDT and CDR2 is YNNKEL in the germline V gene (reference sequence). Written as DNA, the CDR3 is TGTGCCAGCAGCCAAAACTCGGAGAACACTGAAGCTTTCTTT. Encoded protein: CASSQNSENTEAFF.

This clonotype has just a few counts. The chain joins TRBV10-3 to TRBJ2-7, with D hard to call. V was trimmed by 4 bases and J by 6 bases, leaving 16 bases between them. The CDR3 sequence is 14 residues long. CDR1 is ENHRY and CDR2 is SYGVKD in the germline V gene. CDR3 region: CAISGALLQREQYF. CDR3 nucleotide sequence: TGTGCCATCAGTGGGGCTCTTCTCCAGCGCGAGCAGTACTTC.

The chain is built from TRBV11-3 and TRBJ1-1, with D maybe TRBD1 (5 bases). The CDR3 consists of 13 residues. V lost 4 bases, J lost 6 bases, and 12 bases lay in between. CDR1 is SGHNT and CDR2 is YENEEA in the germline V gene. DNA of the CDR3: TGTGCCAGCAGCTCCGGGACTAGCGCTGAAGCTTTCTTT. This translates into CASSSGTSAEAFF.